This T cell receptor beta chain was recovered during a study of blood T cell repertoires in COVID-19. As for the study in general: The origin of the acute and convalescent COVID-19 samples was the United States, Italy and Spain. The cDNA or gDNA used as material had been derived from T cells, B-cell-depleted T cells, or PBMCs.

Germline CDR1 and CDR2: SGHNT and YYREEE (reference sequence). This CDR3 spans 14 amino acids. Trimming shortened V by 0 bases and J by 3 bases, and 9 bases separated the two germline ends. Under the authors' procedure: Amplification with reference gene primers provided the estimates of nucleated cell counts. The protocol was immunoSEQ multiplex PCR, while the TCRdb copy is restricted to in-frame clones and leaves out a portion. D and trimming were read from the DNA, whereas the V and J calls and clone size are those reported in that table. The data contain roughly 190,000 clones, approximately 91% of them singletons.

This TCR was recovered from a woman in her thirties or forties who had recovered from COVID-19. The chain combines TRBV5-4 with TRBJ2-5; D might be TRBD1 (5 bases). The source material was peripheral blood. The CDR3, as DNA: TGTGCCAGCAGCTTGGCGGGCAGGGAAGAGACCCAGTACTTC. It is translated as CASSLAGREETQYF.